Listed below are T cell receptor beta chains from one sample, sequenced in a study of response to subunit inactivated influenza vaccine. Each CDR3 protein is one row after TCRdb ran MiXCR on the RT-PCR reads. The profile shows roughly 550,000 distinct CDR3 sequences, under 30% of them singletons. The same sample was also studied in work on T cells expressing NK-cell markers.

The material sequenced was CD4+ T cells sorted from PBMCs, taken about 12 days after vaccination. These receptors were obtained from a man aged 45 to 65 who received an inactivated influenza vaccine. Both conserved end residues are part of each CDR3. D genes are given only for firm matches. Size values are once, few and many counts, or a class for expanded clones, and some rows have none.

d_call	j_call	v_call	clone_size	cdr3_aa	cdr3_nt
-	TRBJ1-3	TRBV12-3/TRBV12-4	few	CASSSPPGGAIYF	TGTGCCAGCAGTTCCCCTCCCGGGGGGGCCATATATTTT
-	TRBJ2-6	TRBV6-2/TRBV6-3	few	CASSYLAAAVLTF	TGTGCCAGCAGTTACTTGGCAGCGGCCGTCCTGACTTTC
-	TRBJ2-1	TRBV14	-	CASSQFPGNEQFF	TGTGCCAGCAGCCAATTCCCGGGGAATGAGCAGTTCTTC
-	TRBJ2-7	TRBV2	few	CASTHTSYEQYF	TGTGCCAGCACCCATACATCCTACGAGCAGTACTTC
TRBD1	TRBJ2-4	TRBV3-1	-	CASSQRTGAGIQYF	TGTGCCAGCAGCCAACGTACAGGGGCTGGCATTCAGTACTTC
TRBD2	TRBJ2-3	TRBV20-1	-	CSALAGGLGTDTQYF	TGCAGTGCTTTAGCGGGGGGGCTCGGGACAGATACGCAGTATTTT
TRBD2	TRBJ2-3	TRBV4-2	-	CASSQGGAGNSDTQYF	TGTGCCAGCAGCCAAGGCGGAGCGGGAAACTCAGATACGCAGTATTTT
TRBD2	TRBJ2-1	TRBV24-1	-	CATSEVGSGRTDEQFF	TGTGCCACCAGTGAGGTAGGTAGCGGGAGGACGGATGAGCAGTTCTTC
TRBD2	TRBJ2-5	TRBV4-2	many	CASSQGLAGPRETQYF	TGTGCCAGCAGCCAAGGACTAGCGGGGCCCCGGGAGACCCAGTACTTC
TRBD2	TRBJ2-1	TRBV7-6	-	CASSLESSGGRNEQFF	TGTGCCAGCAGCTTAGAGAGTAGCGGGGGCCGCAATGAGCAGTTCTTC
TRBD1	TRBJ2-5	TRBV18	-	CASSPARDRAVPQETQYF	TGTGCCAGCTCACCAGCCCGGGACAGGGCTGTCCCCCAAGAGACCCAGTACTTC
TRBD2	TRBJ2-3	TRBV14	few	CASSPLRGAGGTDTQYF	TGTGCCAGCAGCCCGTTGCGGGGGGCTGGCGGCACAGATACGCAGTATTTT
TRBD1	TRBJ1-4	TRBV5-1	many	CASSLGTARVENELFF	TGCGCCAGCAGCCTCGGGACAGCTAGGGTCGAAAATGAACTGTTTTTT
-	TRBJ2-2	TRBV7-9	-	CASSGPSWELFF	TGTGCCAGCAGCGGGCCTTCCTGGGAGCTGTTTTTT
TRBD2	TRBJ2-1	TRBV12-3/TRBV12-4	-	CASSFGSSGISEQFF	TGTGCCAGCAGTTTCGGGTCTAGCGGGATTAGCGAGCAGTTCTTC
TRBD1	TRBJ2-7	TRBV7-2	-	CASSLATGVLWPYEQYF	TGTGCCAGCAGCTTAGCGACAGGGGTGTTATGGCCCTACGAGCAGTACTTC
-	TRBJ1-5	TRBV4-3	-	CASSQDPGLGNQPQHF	TGCGCCAGCAGCCAAGACCCGGGGCTGGGCAATCAGCCCCAGCATTTT
-	TRBJ2-1	TRBV6-1	few	CASSLVRPPYNEQFF	TGTGCCAGCAGCCTGGTCAGACCCCCATACAATGAGCAGTTCTTC
-	TRBJ2-1	TRBV5-1	-	CASGGRVGNEQFF	TGCGCCAGCGGGGGAAGGGTGGGCAATGAGCAGTTCTTC
-	TRBJ2-7	TRBV20-1	few	CSAYSGSSYEQYF	TGCAGTGCTTACTCGGGGAGCTCCTACGAGCAGTACTTC
-	TRBJ1-6	TRBV6-1	few	CASRTAGNNSPLHF	TGTGCCAGCAGGACCGCGGGGAATAATTCACCCCTCCACTTT
-	TRBJ2-2	TRBV11-2	-	CASTPPSGTPNTGELFF	TGTGCCAGCACCCCTCCCTCCGGGACTCCGAACACCGGGGAGCTGTTTTTT
-	TRBJ1-5	TRBV20-1	few	CSARPGRQVNQPQHF	TGCAGTGCTAGACCTGGAAGACAGGTCAATCAGCCCCAGCATTTT
-	TRBJ2-6	TRBV5-1	few	CASSPLKGAGANVLTF	TGCGCCAGCAGCCCCCTGAAGGGCGCGGGGGCCAACGTCCTGACTTTC
-	TRBJ2-7	TRBV12-3/TRBV12-4	-	CASSPGAREQYF	TGTGCCAGCAGTCCGGGGGCGAGGGAGCAGTACTTC
-	TRBJ2-3	TRBV29-1	-	CSVEDRDSTSTDTQYF	TGCAGCGTTGAAGATAGAGACAGCACTAGCACAGATACGCAGTATTTT
-	TRBJ1-6	TRBV21-1	few	CASTKPSCYNSPLHF	TGTGCCAGCACCAAACCGAGCTGTTATAATTCACCCCTCCACTTT
-	TRBJ2-5	TRBV5-1	few	CASRPFLGSLQETQYF	TGCGCCAGCAGACCGTTTTTGGGGTCCCTCCAAGAGACCCAGTACTTC
TRBD2	TRBJ2-4	TRBV12-3/TRBV12-4	few	CASTTGAGGIQYF	TGTGCCAGCACCACGGGAGCGGGGGGGATTCAGTACTTC
TRBD2	TRBJ2-5	TRBV9	many	CASSPQRGDQETQYF	TGTGCCAGCAGCCCCCAGCGGGGGGACCAAGAGACCCAGTACTTC
TRBD2	TRBJ2-1	TRBV29-1	many	CSVAGTSDEQFF	TGCAGCGTAGCCGGGACTAGCGATGAGCAGTTCTTC
TRBD1	TRBJ1-6	TRBV7-9	-	CASSFGGQGINSPLHF	TGTGCCAGCAGCTTTGGCGGACAGGGAATCAATTCACCCCTCCACTTT
TRBD1	TRBJ1-1	TRBV20-1	-	CSGQDIMNTEAFF	TGCAGCGGACAGGACATCATGAACACTGAAGCTTTCTTT
TRBD1	TRBJ1-5	TRBV10-3	few	CAISARDSGVGNQPQHF	TGTGCCATCAGTGCCCGGGACAGTGGTGTGGGCAATCAGCCCCAGCATTTT
-	TRBJ1-4	TRBV18	few	CASSPKRTTNEKLFF	TGTGCCAGCTCACCCAAGAGGACAACTAATGAAAAACTGTTTTTT
TRBD2	TRBJ2-5	TRBV18	once	CASVAGLQETQYF	TGTGCCAGCGTAGCGGGTTTGCAGGAGACCCAGTACTTC
TRBD2	TRBJ2-2	TRBV6-2/TRBV6-3	-	CASSYGGLAIAGELFF	TGTGCCAGCAGTTACGGGGGACTAGCTATCGCCGGGGAGCTGTTTTTT
-	TRBJ2-1	TRBV28	many	CASSRPGSLGNEQFF	TGTGCCAGCAGCCGCCCGGGATCATTGGGAAATGAGCAGTTCTTC
-	TRBJ2-4	TRBV30	-	CAWSSSAKNIQYF	TGTGCCTGGTCCTCTTCCGCCAAAAACATTCAGTACTTC
-	TRBJ1-1	TRBV7-9	-	CATGSPMNTEAFF	TGTGCCACCGGTAGTCCGATGAACACTGAAGCTTTCTTT
-	TRBJ2-3	TRBV28	few	CASRPPPAATTNTQYF	TGTGCCAGCAGACCCCCTCCGGCGGCGACTACTAATACGCAGTATTTT
TRBD2	TRBJ2-5	TRBV5-1	few	CASSPQLAALETQYF	TGCGCCAGCAGCCCACAACTAGCGGCGTTAGAGACCCAGTACTTC
TRBD1	TRBJ2-7	TRBV11-2	-	CASSLAPGQGSYEQYF	TGTGCCAGCAGCTTAGCACCGGGACAGGGGTCCTACGAGCAGTACTTC
-	TRBJ2-5	TRBV4-1	few	CASSRNWEETQYF	TGCGCCAGCAGCCGAAACTGGGAAGAGACCCAGTACTTC
-	TRBJ2-2	TRBV14	few	CASSQNQGQFLFF	TGTGCCAGCAGCCAAAACCAGGGTCAATTTCTGTTTTTT
-	TRBJ2-2	TRBV18	-	CASSATTGELFF	TGTGCCAGCTCGGCGACCACCGGGGAGCTGTTTTTT
-	TRBJ2-2	TRBV7-2	-	CASGWTANTGELFF	TGTGCCAGCGGGTGGACAGCGAACACCGGGGAGCTGTTTTTT
-	TRBJ2-3	TRBV29-1	many	CSVGGSDTQYF	TGCAGCGTTGGAGGGTCAGATACGCAGTATTTT
-	TRBJ1-1	TRBV5-5	few	CASSFNGKNTEAFF	TGTGCCAGCAGCTTTAACGGGAAGAACACTGAAGCTTTCTTT
-	TRBJ2-4	TRBV24-1	-	CATSEKATKNIQYF	TGTGCCACCAGTGAGAAGGCGACCAAAAACATTCAGTACTTC
-	TRBJ2-1	TRBV24-1	-	CATSTHHGRGSSYNEQFF	TGTGCCACCAGTACCCACCATGGGAGGGGGAGCTCCTACAATGAGCAGTTCTTC
TRBD1	TRBJ2-1	TRBV4-1	-	CASSRDRVDHNEQFF	TGCGCCAGCAGCCGAGACAGGGTTGACCACAATGAGCAGTTCTTC
TRBD2	TRBJ2-5	TRBV24-1	few	CATSDFSLAGQETQYF	TGTGCCACCAGTGATTTTTCACTAGCGGGGCAAGAGACCCAGTACTTC
TRBD1	TRBJ2-1	TRBV10-3	-	CAISGGTGANEQFF	TGTGCCATCAGTGGCGGGACAGGGGCCAATGAGCAGTTCTTC